This entry lists 26 T cell receptor beta chains sequenced from one sample in a study of blood T cell repertoires in COVID-19. Assay: immunoSEQ multiplex PCR; the TCRdb copy retains only in-frame clones and omits some. The table includes around 160,000 clones, roughly 79% detected once. The sample was peripheral blood. Receptor source: a human donor with acute or convalescent COVID-19. The donor label of this sample is uncertain.

The DNA for the CDR3 is TGCGCCAGCAGCTTGAGGCAGGGGATCGGGACTAATGAAAAACTGTTTTTT. Protein: CASSLRQGIGTNEKLFF. The V call is TRBV5-1, the J call TRBJ1-4, with TRBD1 as a possible D gene (6 bases). Per germline, CDR1 SGHRS and CDR2 YFSETQ. CDR3 length: 17 residues. Trimming stripped 1 base from V and 2 bases from J, with 15 bases between.

The V gene is TRBV6-5, the J gene TRBJ2-7; 8 bases match TRBD2. The germline V gene encodes CDR1 MNHEY and CDR2 SVGAGI. This CDR3 has 13 residues. V shed 5 bases and J 3 bases; nucleotides not matched to a gene: 3. The CDR3 here is CASSPGGHYEQYV. For the CDR3, the DNA is TGTGCCAGCAGTCCGGGGGGGCACTACGAGCAGTACGTC.

The gene calls are TRBV20-1 and TRBJ1-2, with 7 bases that match TRBD1. Losses at the gene ends were 6 bases for V and 6 bases for J; bases not matched to a gene: 4. This CDR3 contains 11 residues. The germline V gene encodes CDR1 DFQATT and CDR2 SNEGSKA (reference sequence). Here the CDR3 DNA reads TGCAGTGCCGACGACAGGGATGGCTACACCTTC. Residues: CSADDRDGYTF.

This sequence joins TRBV30 and TRBJ2-2; D perhaps matches TRBD1 (5 bases). The CDR3 covers 14 residues. V was shortened by 0 bases and J by 4 bases, with 9 bases between the two germline ends. The V gene's germline CDR1 is GTSNPN and CDR2 SVGIG (reference sequence). CDR3 nucleotides: TGTGCCTGGAGTGTGAGACAGTTCACCGGGGAGCTGTTTTTT. Protein: CAWSVRQFTGELFF.

The chain couples TRBV30 to TRBJ1-2; D is unresolved. Per germline, CDR1 GTSNPN and CDR2 SVGIG (reference sequence). V shed 1 base and J shed 5 bases, with 14 bases lying between them. The CDR3 contains 14 residues. This CDR3 is CAWSGSTITYGYTF. CDR3 nucleotide sequence: TGTGCCTGGAGTGGCTCGACAATCACTTATGGCTACACCTTC.

This clone was counted only a few times. V usage is TRBV19 and J usage is TRBJ2-3, with D tentatively TRBD2 (6 bases). This CDR3 comprises 15 residues. V was trimmed by 3 bases and J by 6 bases, leaving 16 bases between them. Germline V gene lookup returns CDR1 LNHDA and CDR2 SQIVND (reference sequence). CDR3 loop: CASSIGDGLRDTQYF. In DNA, the CDR3 is TGTGCCAGTAGTATTGGAGACGGACTACGGGATACGCAGTATTTT.

This clone was seen once. This chain links TRBV27 with TRBJ2-7; possible D gene TRBD1, 6 bases. The CDR3 totals 13 residues. Trimming took off 5 bases at V and 6 bases at J, with 14 bases between the two ends. CDR1 MNHEY and CDR2 SMNVEV come from the germline V gene (reference sequence). CDR3 in amino acids: CASSLRGYGEQYV. The CDR3 DNA follows: TGTGCCAGCAGTCTTAGGGGGTACGGCGAGCAGTACGTC.

The chain uses TRBV5-1 and TRBJ2-3; the D gene is possibly TRBD2 (6 bases). This CDR3 spans 15 amino acids. The germline V and J ends were trimmed by 1 base and 8 bases, with 17 bases remaining between them. Germline V gene sequence: CDR1 SGHRS, CDR2 YFSETQ. The CDR3 region has the DNA TGCGCCAGCAGCTTGTTGACTAGTGTTCAGAGTACGCAGTATTTT. Its protein product is CASSLLTSVQSTQYF. The full variable domain, its missing parts supplied by reference TRBV5-1 and TRBJ2-3, is KAGVTQTPRYLIKTRGQQVTLSCSPISGHRSVSWYQQTPGQGLQFLFEYFSETQRNKGNFPGRFSGRQFSNSRSEMNVSTLELGDSALYLCASSLLTSVQSTQYFGPGTRLTVL.

The chain recombines TRBV10-3 with TRBJ2-5; perhaps TRBD2 as D (6 bases). This CDR3 has 14 amino acids. Germline assignment: CDR1 ENHRY and CDR2 SYGVKD. The ends were cut back, 11 bases at V and 5 bases at J, with 21 bases in the middle. The CDR3 is CASTPGLPAETQYF. CDR3 sequence (DNA): TGTGCCTCCACCCCGGGACTCCCAGCGGAGACCCAGTACTTC.

The chain combines TRBV18 with TRBJ1-5; D gene uncertain. Germline CDR1 is KGHSH and CDR2 is LQKENI. V dropped 1 base and J dropped 2 bases, with 12 bases sitting between them. The CDR3 totals 16 residues. The CDR3 coding sequence is TGTGCCAGCTCACCACGGGAGGGTGAGGGCAATCAGCCCCAGCATTTT. It specifies CASSPREGEGNQPQHF.

Remarks on this clone: The DNA is omitted, as the CDR3 cannot be located on it reliably, and the CDR3 follows TCRdb's listing. The gene calls are TRBV1 and TRBJ1-2; TRBD1 is the table's D call and was not checked against the DNA. TRBV1 is reported as a pseudogene. The CDR3 has 15 amino acids, counting both end residues. CDR3 in amino acids: CTSSQVGQGSYGYTF.

The V call is TRBV18, the J call TRBJ1-1, with D perhaps matching TRBD1 (5 bases). Trimming shortened V by 2 bases and J by 1 base, and 8 bases separated the two germline ends. Germline lookup yields CDR1 KGHSH and CDR2 LQKENI. This CDR3 has 14 amino acids. CDR3 in amino acids: CASSPGGSNTEAFF. For the CDR3, the DNA is TGTGCCAGCTCACCAGGGGGGTCGAACACTGAAGCTTTCTTT.

This chain links TRBV24-1 with TRBJ1-2; 8 positions match TRBD1. Germline CDR1 KGHDR, CDR2 SFDVKD. The CDR3 runs to 14 residues. The J segment lost 5 bases and the V segment lost 5 bases, leaving 6 bases of the junction unmatched. CDR3 loop: CATSAGQGLYGYTF. DNA of the CDR3: TGTGCCACCAGTGCCGGACAGGGACTGTATGGCTACACCTTC.

The chain employs TRBV5-4 and TRBJ1-6; 10 bases agree with TRBD1. The CDR3 contains 18 residues. The germline CDR1 and CDR2 sequences are SGHNT and YYREEE (reference sequence). With 4 bases clipped from V and 4 bases from J, the junction kept 11 bases outside the gene matches. The CDR3 sequence: CASSARDRGSGYNSPLHF. CDR3 nucleotides: TGTGCCAGCAGCGCCCGGGACAGGGGATCGGGGTATAATTCACCCCTCCACTTT. Looking up the rest from reference TRBV5-4 and TRBJ1-6 gives the full variable domain: ETGVTQSPTHLIKTRGQQVTLRCSSQSGHNTVSWYQQALGQGPQFIFQYYREEENGRGNFPPRFSGLQFPNYSSELNVNALELDDSALYLCASSARDRGSGYNSPLHFGNGTRLTVT.

This rearrangement joins TRBV19 to TRBJ2-1, with 10 bases aligning to TRBD2. The CDR3 consists of 15 residues. J lost 6 bases, V lost 3 bases, and 5 bases had no gene match. The germline V gene has CDR1 LNHDA and CDR2 SQIVND (reference sequence). This chain's CDR3 is CASSMLAGGPNEQFF. The CDR3 region has the DNA TGTGCCAGTAGTATGTTAGCGGGGGGCCCCAATGAGCAGTTCTTC.

The rearrangement links TRBV27 to TRBJ1-5; 7 nucleotides match TRBD1. The trim removed 5 bases at V and 0 bases at J, leaving 16 bases unmatched. Germline values: CDR1 MNHEY, CDR2 SMNVEV (reference sequence). The CDR3 runs to 19 residues. For the CDR3, the DNA is TGTGCCAGCAGTGAAGCCTCAGGGCAGGGGGGTTATAGCAATCAGCCCCAGCATTTT. Translated: CASSEASGQGGYSNQPQHF.

The V call is TRBV9, the J call TRBJ1-5; 9 bases align to TRBD1. The CDR3 is 13 residues long. Germline loops: CDR1 SGDLS, CDR2 YYNGEE. The V segment lost 3 bases and the J segment 7 bases; nucleotides outside the gene matches: 2. As DNA, the CDR3 is TGTGCCAGCAGCGCCACAGGGGGCCAGCCCCAGCATTTT. Translation gives CASSATGGQPQHF.

The rearrangement joins TRBV19 to TRBJ2-5; tentatively, D is TRBD1 (5 bases). V was pared by 1 base and J by 4 bases, with 13 bases between. This CDR3 comprises 15 residues. The V gene's germline CDR1 is LNHDA and CDR2 SQIVND (reference sequence). CDR3 loop: CASSIGAGRRETQYF. CDR3 sequence (DNA): TGTGCCAGTAGTATAGGGGCAGGGCGAAGAGAGACCCAGTACTTC.

In its sample, this clone was seen once. This sequence joins TRBV29-1 and TRBJ2-3; D gene ambiguous. Germline V lookup: CDR1 SQVTM, CDR2 ANQGSEA. The V end was cut by 7 bases, the J end by 3 bases, with 11 bases between. The CDR3 is 12 amino acids. CDR3 sequence reads: CSDQRGTDTQYF. CDR3 nucleotide sequence: TGCAGCGACCAGAGAGGTACAGATACGCAGTATTTT.

This clone was detected a few times. V and J are TRBV18 and TRBJ2-1; a possible D gene is TRBD2 (5 bases). The ends were cut back, 5 bases at V and 13 bases at J, with 18 bases in the middle. The CDR3 has 13 amino acids. Germline V lookup: CDR1 KGHSH, CDR2 LQKENI. CDR3 bases: TGTGCCAGCTCAACTCAGGAGTTCGAGGGCCAGTTCTTC. Translating gives CASSTQEFEGQFF.

The genes are TRBV18 and TRBJ1-1; D not resolved. In germline, CDR1 is KGHSH, CDR2 LQKENI. This CDR3 has 13 residues. V was cut by 3 bases and J by 6 bases, with 11 bases left in between. In nucleotides, the CDR3 is TGTGCCAGCTCACCTAGGGAGGAACCTGAAGCTTTCTTT. Protein: CASSPREEPEAFF.

The chain links TRBV6-6 to TRBJ1-6; the D gene is possibly TRBD1 (5 bases). CDR3 length: 16 residues. Trimming took off 2 bases at V and 11 bases at J, with 19 bases between the two ends. Germline V gene data show CDR1 as MNHNY and CDR2 as SVGAGI (reference sequence). In DNA form, the CDR3 reads TGTGCCAGCAGTTACCCGCGGGGGGAAGGTCAGGCACCCCTCCACTTT. Protein: CASSYPRGEGQAPLHF.

The CDR3 loop reads CAIDSNSYEQYV. The CDR3 bases are TGTGCCATAGACAGTAACTCCTACGAGCAGTACGTC. V usage is TRBV6-5 and J usage is TRBJ2-7; D is perhaps TRBD1 (5 bases). This CDR3 contains 12 residues. The germline V gene has CDR1 MNHEY and CDR2 SVGAGI. The germline V and J ends were trimmed by 10 bases and 0 bases, with 10 bases remaining between them.

The chain recombines TRBV30 with TRBJ1-4; D remains unclear. Germline CDR1 reads GTSNPN; CDR2 reads SVGIG (reference sequence). The CDR3 spans 12 residues. Trimming stripped 0 bases from V and 5 bases from J, with 4 bases between. CDR3 amino acids: CAWSVLNEKLFF. In DNA, the CDR3 is TGTGCCTGGAGTGTACTAAATGAAAAACTGTTTTTT.

This clone turned up a few times. The J gene is TRBJ1-2, the V gene TRBV5-6; no firm D call. V gave up 3 bases and J gave up 8 bases, with 14 bases separating them. This CDR3 contains 13 residues. From germline, CDR1 is SGHDT and CDR2 YYEEEE. In DNA, the CDR3 is TGTGCCAGCAGCTCGGCGGACTACGGGGGCTACACCTTC. Residues: CASSSADYGGYTF.

The table lists this clone with a count of one. The V gene is TRBV6-1, the J gene TRBJ1-2; no firm D call. CDR1 is MNHNS and CDR2 is SASEGT in the germline V gene. CDR3 length: 14 residues. The germline V and J ends were trimmed by 5 bases and 7 bases, with 17 bases remaining between them. The CDR3 loop reads CASSTPERDGGYTF. DNA of the CDR3: TGTGCCAGCAGTACCCCCGAGCGCGACGGTGGCTACACCTTC.